This entry describes one T cell receptor (beta chain). These data belong to a study of cytomegalovirus exposure and HLA in healthy donors. Study-wide background: Of all 400 or so donors who were genotyped, roughly 81% belonged to the Caucasian-associated ancestry cluster.

J was trimmed by 5 bases and V by 0 bases; bases with no gene match: 4. The germline gives CDR1 SGHAT, CDR2 FQNNGV. The CDR3 covers 16 residues. Use of 60 Vbeta and 13 Jbeta primers characterized the PCR. The data were produced by immunoSEQ multiplex PCR, yet TCRdb's version contains in-frame clones alone and is incomplete. Among about 150,000 clones listed, 70% to 80% were seen once. The clonotype comes from a man aged 25 to 40 in good health and CMV-seronegative. This chain links TRBV11-2 with TRBJ2-2, with 9 bases that match TRBD2. The sequenced material came from PBMCs. Written as DNA, the CDR3 is TGTGCCAGCAGCTTAGAGAGTAGCGGGAGTACCGGGGAGCTGTTTTTT. Encoded protein: CASSLESSGSTGELFF.